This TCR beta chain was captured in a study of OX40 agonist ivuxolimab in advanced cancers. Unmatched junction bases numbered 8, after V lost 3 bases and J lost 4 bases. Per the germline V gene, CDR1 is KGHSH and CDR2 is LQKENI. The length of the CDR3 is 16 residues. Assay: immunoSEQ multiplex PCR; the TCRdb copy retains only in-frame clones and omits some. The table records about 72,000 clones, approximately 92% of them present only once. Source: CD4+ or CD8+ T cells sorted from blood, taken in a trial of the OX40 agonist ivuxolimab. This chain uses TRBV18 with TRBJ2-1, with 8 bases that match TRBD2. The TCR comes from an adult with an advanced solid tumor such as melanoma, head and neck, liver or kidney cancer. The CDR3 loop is CASSPQASGPYNEQFF. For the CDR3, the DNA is TGTGCCAGCTCACCCCAGGCTAGCGGGCCTTACAATGAGCAGTTCTTC.